This is a list of T cell receptor beta chains from one sample in a study of CD8 T cells in ankylosing spondylitis. From the 5' RACE reads, TCRdb called clonotypes with MiXCR, one entry per CDR3 protein. The sample records more than 100,000 distinct CDR3 sequences, 9.5% to 12% being singletons. Sequenced: blood, either unsorted or a sorted T cell fraction (not recorded which). These receptors all come from a female donor with ankylosing spondylitis or in good health (not recorded which). Both conserved end residues are part of each CDR3. The D gene is left open where the match is weak. Size is stated for part of the rows, as once, few or many counts, or as a class when the clone is expanded.

-	16	TRBJ2-3	TRBV20-1	many	CSASRGLAVSTDTQYF	TGCAGTGCTAGTAGGGGGCTAGCGGTTAGCACAGATACGCAGTATTTT
-	11	TRBJ2-7	TRBV12-3/TRBV12-4	many	CASSIVGEQYF	TGTGCCAGCAGCATAGTGGGCGAGCAGTACTTC
-	17	TRBJ1-1	TRBV20-1	many	CSARVEEPWTDYTEAFF	TGCAGTGCTAGAGTCGAAGAGCCCTGGACTGACTACACTGAAGCTTTCTTT
TRBD1	15	TRBJ1-2	TRBV3-1	many	CASSRDAGGLYGYTF	TGTGCCAGCAGCCGCGATGCAGGGGGACTCTATGGCTACACCTTC
TRBD1	15	TRBJ1-4	TRBV10-3	-	CAISDPRDRGEKLFF	TGTGCCATCAGTGACCCCCGGGACAGGGGTGAAAAACTGTTTTTT
TRBD1	13	TRBJ1-1	TRBV6-2/TRBV6-3	few	CASKKTGWTEAFF	TGTGCCAGCAAGAAGACAGGGTGGACTGAAGCTTTCTTT
-	14	TRBJ2-3	TRBV5-5	many	CASSSEGTDSTQYF	TGTGCCAGCAGCTCGGAGGGAACGGATAGTACGCAGTATTTT
-	12	TRBJ1-1	TRBV5-6	-	CTRPNKDTEAFF	TGTACCAGACCAAACAAGGACACTGAAGCTTTCTTT
-	15	TRBJ2-5	TRBV11-1	few	CASSLTGPPAETQYF	TGTGCCAGCAGCTTGACTGGGCCTCCTGCGGAGACCCAGTACTTC
-	12	TRBJ2-1	TRBV29-1	-	CSGGEVYNEQFF	TGCAGCGGGGGGGAGGTTTACAATGAGCAGTTCTTC
TRBD1	15	TRBJ1-6	TRBV7-9	many	CASSRRDRSNSPLHF	TGTGCCAGCAGCAGAAGGGACAGATCAAATTCACCCCTCCACTTT
-	14	TRBJ2-3	TRBV7-9	many	CASSLDGRTDTQYF	TGTGCCAGCAGCTTAGACGGGCGCACAGATACGCAGTATTTT
-	15	TRBJ1-5	TRBV7-9	-	CTSSSSSGHNQPQHF	TGTACCAGCAGCTCGTCGTCAGGTCACAATCAGCCCCAGCATTTT
-	13	TRBJ1-1	TRBV7-9	many	CASSLVVRLEAFF	TGTGCCAGCAGCTTAGTAGTTCGGTTGGAAGCTTTCTTT
TRBD1	15	TRBJ2-7	TRBV28	many	CASSPRGQGTYEQYF	TGTGCCAGCAGCCCGCGCGGACAGGGTACCTACGAGCAGTACTTC
TRBD2	16	TRBJ2-3	TRBV7-2	many	CASSLGLAGEGDTQYF	TGTGCCAGCAGCCTCGGACTAGCGGGAGAGGGAGATACGCAGTATTTT
-	15	TRBJ1-6	TRBV5-1	-	CVSQAQGGNGSPLHF	TGCGTCAGCCAAGCCCAGGGAGGGAATGGTTCACCCCTCCACTTT
-	14	TRBJ2-7	TRBV5-1	many	CASSHTPPSYEQYF	TGCGCCAGCAGCCACACCCCACCTTCCTACGAGCAGTACTTC
-	15	TRBJ1-1	TRBV5-1	few	CASSLPQARNTEAFF	TGCGCCAGCAGCTTACCACAGGCGAGAAACACTGAAGCTTTCTTT
-	11	TRBJ1-2	TRBV29-1	many	CSVLIRDGYTF	TGCAGCGTCCTAATAAGGGATGGCTACACCTTC
-	13	TRBJ1-1	TRBV5-4	many	CASSLEKNTEAFF	TGTGCCAGCAGCTTAGAGAAGAACACTGAAGCTTTCTTT
TRBD1	15	TRBJ1-1	TRBV5-1	many	CASSSRTGVGTEAFF	TGCGCCAGCAGCTCCCGGACAGGGGTAGGCACTGAAGCTTTCTTT
-	17	TRBJ2-6	TRBV7-8	many	CASSLMPTSGGANVLTF	TGTGCCAGCAGCTTAATGCCAACGTCTGGGGGGGCCAACGTCCTGACTTTC
-	12	TRBJ2-3	TRBV29-1	many	CSVGRGDSTQYF	TGCAGCGTTGGCAGGGGAGACAGTACGCAGTATTTT
TRBD1	15	TRBJ2-7	TRBV12-3/TRBV12-4	-	CASSLDRGRGYEQYF	TGTGCCAGCAGTCTCGACAGGGGAAGGGGCTACGAGCAGTACTTC
-	13	TRBJ1-4	TRBV12-3/TRBV12-4	many	CASRGVMVEKLFF	TGTGCCAGCAGAGGAGTAATGGTTGAAAAACTGTTTTTT
-	12	TRBJ1-1	TRBV5-1	many	CASRFGNTEAFF	TGCGCCAGCAGATTTGGGAACACTGAAGCTTTCTTT
TRBD2	15	TRBJ2-7	TRBV5-1	many	CASSAATSGFYEQYF	TGCGCCAGCAGCGCCGCGACTAGCGGGTTCTACGAGCAGTACTTC
-	14	TRBJ1-4	TRBV12-3/TRBV12-4	many	CASSSTGLTGKLFF	TGTGCCAGCAGTTCCACAGGGTTGACGGGGAAACTGTTTTTT
TRBD1	15	TRBJ2-7	TRBV15	many	CATSEGAPLSYEQYF	TGTGCCACCAGCGAGGGGGCCCCGCTCTCCTACGAGCAGTACTTC
TRBD1	18	TRBJ2-3	TRBV6-1	many	CASNPGQGASSRTDTQYF	TGTGCCAGCAACCCGGGACAGGGGGCGAGCTCCCGCACAGATACGCAGTATTTT
-	14	TRBJ1-4	TRBV29-1	many	CSVRTWNANEKLFF	TGCAGCGTCCGGACATGGAACGCGAATGAAAAACTGTTTTTT
-	13	TRBJ2-7	TRBV5-1	many	CASSLQLSYEQYF	TGCGCCAGCAGCTTGCAGCTCTCCTACGAGCAGTACTTC
TRBD2	14	TRBJ2-5	TRBV20-1	many	CSATLAGLKETQYF	TGCAGTGCTACGCTAGCGGGGCTTAAAGAGACCCAGTACTTC
-	16	TRBJ2-2	TRBV20-1	many	CSARDPGGSNTGELFF	TGCAGTGCTAGAGACCCCGGGGGTTCGAACACCGGGGAGCTGTTTTTT
TRBD2	17	TRBJ2-2	TRBV9	many	CASSEGLAVRGTGELFF	TGTGCCAGCAGCGAGGGACTAGCGGTCAGGGGGACCGGGGAGCTGTTTTTT
TRBD2	16	TRBJ2-2	TRBV20-1	many	CSAQTSGRALAGELFF	TGCAGTGCTCAGACTAGCGGGAGGGCCCTCGCCGGGGAGCTGTTTTTT
TRBD2	17	TRBJ2-7	TRBV12-3/TRBV12-4	many	CASSSTLGTRGSYEQYF	TGTGCCAGCAGTTCGACCTTGGGGACTAGGGGCTCCTACGAGCAGTACTTC
TRBD2	17	TRBJ2-1	TRBV18	once	CASSRVPASGGGDEQFF	TGTGCCAGCTCACGTGTCCCTGCTAGCGGGGGAGGGGATGAGCAGTTCTTC